This T cell receptor (beta chain) derives from a study of cytomegalovirus exposure and HLA in healthy donors. General study findings and limits: An observed cluster of highly shared sequence variants was recorded as a likely sequencing artifact.

To note about this clone: The antigen is not known.

Amplification used 60 Vbeta primers and 13 Jbeta primers. The repertoire was sequenced with immunoSEQ multiplex PCR; TCRdb's copy has only in-frame clones and lacks some. The sample includes about 77,000 clones. The CDR3 loop spans 14 amino acids. V lost 2 bases, J lost 7 bases, and 13 bases lay in between. Germline V CDR1 and CDR2: SGDLS, YYNGEE. This TCR came from a man in his fifties or sixties in good health and CMV-seropositive. The V gene is TRBV9, the J gene TRBJ2-4; D may be TRBD2 (7 bases). Sequencing was performed on PBMCs. DNA for the CDR3: TGTGCCAGCAGCGTCGAGGGGGGGATGAACATTCAGTACTTC. It encodes CASSVEGGMNIQYF.